A selection of T cell receptor beta chains follows, all from one sample in a study of blood T cell repertoires in COVID-19. Clones were sequenced by immunoSEQ multiplex PCR, and TCRdb holds only the in-frame ones, with some missing. The top ten hold approximately 2.4% of the sample, which has a few hundred thousand clones, 85% seen once. The source material was peripheral blood. These TCRs come from a woman between 65 and 79 years old with COVID-19, enrolled during active disease. Both conserved end residues are part of each CDR3. Clone sizes are given selectively: once, few, many, or a class where the clone is expanded.

cdr3_aa clone_size v_call
CASSYVAGTAYEQYF - TRBV6-2/TRBV6-3
CASSSGQGGNTIYF - TRBV18
CASSPAGDRGGYGYTF - TRBV28
CASSFGVLNGYTF - TRBV5-6
CASSSQGAAYEQYF - TRBV6-6
CASSDQGTAEAFF - TRBV2
CASSLAGGSYEQYF - TRBV18
CASRGQNTGELFF few TRBV9
CANERSGTQNTGELFF - TRBV2
CASGLGSSGANVLTF - TRBV5-1
CASSIHPGTADGYTF - TRBV11-2
CASSLSYYSNQPQHF - TRBV27
CASSLGGSGNTIYF - TRBV7-2
CASSGGGPGAPYEQYF - TRBV9
CASTPPGTGVTRQYF - TRBV25-1
CASRSLAGLYGYTF - TRBV6-5
CATAAVENNEQFF - TRBV5-1
CASSPSQGAGYRGIYEQYF - TRBV14
CASSANRGLGETQYF - TRBV25-1
CASSAKTGTYGYTF - TRBV9
CASSLPPVNTEAFF - TRBV7-2
CASSQGASAQGIEQYF - TRBV4-1
CAWSPGTGGNQPQHF - TRBV30
CASSLEGIGSTEAFF - TRBV5-1
CASSQELYSPLHF - TRBV14
CATSRDQGQGAINQPQHF - TRBV15
CASDRTGTEAFF - TRBV19
CASSGHLPGTFGDQPQHF few TRBV6-1
CAWGLAPGSYEQYF - TRBV30